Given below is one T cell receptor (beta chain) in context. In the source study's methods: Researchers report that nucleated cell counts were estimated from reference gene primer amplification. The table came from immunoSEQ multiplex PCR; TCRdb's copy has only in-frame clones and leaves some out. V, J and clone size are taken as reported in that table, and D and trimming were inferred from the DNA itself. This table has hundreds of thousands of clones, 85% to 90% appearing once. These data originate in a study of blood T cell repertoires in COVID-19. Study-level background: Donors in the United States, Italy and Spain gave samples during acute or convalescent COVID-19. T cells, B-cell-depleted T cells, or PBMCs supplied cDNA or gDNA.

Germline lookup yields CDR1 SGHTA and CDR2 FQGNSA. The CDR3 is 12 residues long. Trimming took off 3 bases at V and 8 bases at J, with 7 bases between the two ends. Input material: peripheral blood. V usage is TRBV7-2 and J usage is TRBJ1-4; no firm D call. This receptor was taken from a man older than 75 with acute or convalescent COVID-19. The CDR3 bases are TGTGCCAGCAGCTTCGGCAGGGAAAAACTGTTTTTT. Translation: CASSFGREKLFF.